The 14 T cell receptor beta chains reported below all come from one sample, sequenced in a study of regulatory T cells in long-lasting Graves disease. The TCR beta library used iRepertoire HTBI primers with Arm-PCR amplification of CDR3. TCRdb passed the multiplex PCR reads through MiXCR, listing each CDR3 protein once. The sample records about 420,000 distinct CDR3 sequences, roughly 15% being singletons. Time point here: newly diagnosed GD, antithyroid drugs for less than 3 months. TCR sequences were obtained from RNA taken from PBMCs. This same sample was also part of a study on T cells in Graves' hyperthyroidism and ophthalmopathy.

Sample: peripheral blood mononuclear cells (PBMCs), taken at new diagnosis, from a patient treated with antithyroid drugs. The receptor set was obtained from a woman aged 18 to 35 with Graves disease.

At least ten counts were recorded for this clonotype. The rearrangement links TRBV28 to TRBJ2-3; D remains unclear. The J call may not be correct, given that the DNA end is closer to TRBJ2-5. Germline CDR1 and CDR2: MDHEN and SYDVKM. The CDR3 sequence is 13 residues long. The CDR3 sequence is CASSLTVVETQYF. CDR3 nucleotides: TGTGCCAGCAGCCTCACGGTGGTGGAGACCCAGTACTTC.

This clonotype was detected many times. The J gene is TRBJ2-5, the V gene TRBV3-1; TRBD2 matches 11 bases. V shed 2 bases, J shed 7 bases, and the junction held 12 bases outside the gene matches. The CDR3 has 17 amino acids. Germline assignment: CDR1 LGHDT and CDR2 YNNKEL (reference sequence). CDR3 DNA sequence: TGTGCCAGCAGCCAAATTCGACTAGCGGGGATACCTGGGACCCAGTACTTC. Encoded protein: CASSQIRLAGIPGTQYF.

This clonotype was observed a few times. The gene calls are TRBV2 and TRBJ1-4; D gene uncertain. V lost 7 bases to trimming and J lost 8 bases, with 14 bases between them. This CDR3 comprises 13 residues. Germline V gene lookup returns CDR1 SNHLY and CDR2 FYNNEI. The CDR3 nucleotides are TGTGCCAGCAAGGAAGGTTTGGTGGAAAAACTGTTTTTT. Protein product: CASKEGLVEKLFF.

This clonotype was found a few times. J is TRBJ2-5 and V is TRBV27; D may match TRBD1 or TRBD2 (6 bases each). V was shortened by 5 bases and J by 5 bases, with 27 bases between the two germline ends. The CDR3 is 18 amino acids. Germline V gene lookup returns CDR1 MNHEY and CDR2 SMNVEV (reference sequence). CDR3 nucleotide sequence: TGTGCCAGCAGTGATAGGGGGAGTGGCGGGATGAGTTCGGAGACCCAGTACTTC. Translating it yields CASSDRGSGGMSSETQYF.

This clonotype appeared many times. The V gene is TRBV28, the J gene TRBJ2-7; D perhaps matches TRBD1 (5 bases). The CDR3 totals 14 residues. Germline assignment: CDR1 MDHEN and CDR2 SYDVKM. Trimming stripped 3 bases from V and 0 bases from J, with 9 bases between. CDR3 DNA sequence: TGTGCCAGCAGTTTTCGACAGACCTCCTACGAGCAGTACTTC. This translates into CASSFRQTSYEQYF.

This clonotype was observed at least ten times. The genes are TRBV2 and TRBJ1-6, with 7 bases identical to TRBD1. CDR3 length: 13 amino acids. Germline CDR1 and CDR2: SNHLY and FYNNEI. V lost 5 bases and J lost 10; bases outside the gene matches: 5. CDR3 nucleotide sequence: TGTGCCAGCAGTATCACAGGGGAATCACCCCTCCACTTT. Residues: CASSITGESPLHF.

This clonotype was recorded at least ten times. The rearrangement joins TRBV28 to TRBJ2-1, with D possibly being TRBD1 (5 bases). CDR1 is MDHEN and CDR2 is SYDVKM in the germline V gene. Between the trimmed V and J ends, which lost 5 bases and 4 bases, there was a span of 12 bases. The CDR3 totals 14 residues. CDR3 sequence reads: CASSKRDRYNEQFF. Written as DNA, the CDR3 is TGTGCCAGCAGTAAACGCGACAGATACAATGAGCAGTTCTTC.

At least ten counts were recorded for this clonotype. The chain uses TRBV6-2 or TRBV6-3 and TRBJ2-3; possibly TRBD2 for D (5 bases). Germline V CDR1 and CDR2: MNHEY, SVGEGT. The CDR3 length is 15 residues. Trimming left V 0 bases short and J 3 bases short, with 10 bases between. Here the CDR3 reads CASSYSNTGTDTQYF. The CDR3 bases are TGTGCCAGCAGTTACTCGAATACGGGAACAGATACGCAGTATTTT.

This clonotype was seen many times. For the CDR3, the DNA is TGTGCCAGCAGCCGACGGACCGGGGAGCTGTTTTTT. Protein: CASSRRTGELFF. The genes are TRBV5-8 and TRBJ2-2; D gene ambiguous. The CDR3 sequence is 12 residues long. Germline assignment: CDR1 SGHTS and CDR2 YDEGEE. The germline V and J ends were trimmed by 4 bases and 5 bases, with 6 bases remaining between them.

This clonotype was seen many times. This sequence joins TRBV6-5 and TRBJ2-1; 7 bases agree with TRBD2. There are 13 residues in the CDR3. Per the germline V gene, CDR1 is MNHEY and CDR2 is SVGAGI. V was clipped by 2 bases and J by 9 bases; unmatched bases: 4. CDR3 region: CASSYGGGGEQFF. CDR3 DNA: TGTGCCAGCAGTTACGGGGGGGGAGGTGAGCAGTTCTTC.

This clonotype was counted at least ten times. The CDR3 DNA reads as TGTGCCTGGTCCCCGGGACAGGGGTATCAGCCCCAGCATTTT. Its translation: CAWSPGQGYQPQHF. The rearrangement uses TRBV30 and TRBJ1-5, with 10 positions matching TRBD1. V gave up 5 bases and J gave up 5 bases; unmatched junction bases: 6. The CDR3 is made up of 14 amino acids. Germline V gives CDR1 GTSNPN, CDR2 SVGIG (reference sequence). Using reference TRBV30 and TRBJ1-5 for the parts outside the CDR3, the full variable domain is SQTIHQWPATLVQPVGSPLSLECTVEGTSNPNLYWYRQAAGRGLQLLFYSVGIGQISSEVPQNLSASRPQDRQFILSSKKLLLSDSGFYLCAWSPGQGYQPQHFGDGTRLSIL.

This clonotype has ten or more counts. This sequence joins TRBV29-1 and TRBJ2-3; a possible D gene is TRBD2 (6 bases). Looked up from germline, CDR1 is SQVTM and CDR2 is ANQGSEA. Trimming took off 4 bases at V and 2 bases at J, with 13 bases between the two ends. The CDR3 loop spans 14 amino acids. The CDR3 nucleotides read TGCAGCGTTGGTTGGGGCGGGAACACAGATACGCAGTATTTT. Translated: CSVGWGGNTDTQYF.

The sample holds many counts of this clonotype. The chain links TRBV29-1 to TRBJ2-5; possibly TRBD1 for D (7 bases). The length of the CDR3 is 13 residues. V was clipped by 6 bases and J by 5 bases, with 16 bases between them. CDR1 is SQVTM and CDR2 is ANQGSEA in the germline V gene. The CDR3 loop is CSVGGRGQETQYF. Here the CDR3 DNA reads TGCAGCGTGGGGGGAAGGGGGCAGGAGACCCAGTACTTC.

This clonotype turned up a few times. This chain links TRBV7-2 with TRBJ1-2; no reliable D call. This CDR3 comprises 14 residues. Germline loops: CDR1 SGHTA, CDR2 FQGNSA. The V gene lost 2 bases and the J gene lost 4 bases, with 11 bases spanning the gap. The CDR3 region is CASSLSVGPYGYTF. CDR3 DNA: TGTGCCAGCAGCTTATCGGTAGGCCCCTATGGCTACACCTTC.